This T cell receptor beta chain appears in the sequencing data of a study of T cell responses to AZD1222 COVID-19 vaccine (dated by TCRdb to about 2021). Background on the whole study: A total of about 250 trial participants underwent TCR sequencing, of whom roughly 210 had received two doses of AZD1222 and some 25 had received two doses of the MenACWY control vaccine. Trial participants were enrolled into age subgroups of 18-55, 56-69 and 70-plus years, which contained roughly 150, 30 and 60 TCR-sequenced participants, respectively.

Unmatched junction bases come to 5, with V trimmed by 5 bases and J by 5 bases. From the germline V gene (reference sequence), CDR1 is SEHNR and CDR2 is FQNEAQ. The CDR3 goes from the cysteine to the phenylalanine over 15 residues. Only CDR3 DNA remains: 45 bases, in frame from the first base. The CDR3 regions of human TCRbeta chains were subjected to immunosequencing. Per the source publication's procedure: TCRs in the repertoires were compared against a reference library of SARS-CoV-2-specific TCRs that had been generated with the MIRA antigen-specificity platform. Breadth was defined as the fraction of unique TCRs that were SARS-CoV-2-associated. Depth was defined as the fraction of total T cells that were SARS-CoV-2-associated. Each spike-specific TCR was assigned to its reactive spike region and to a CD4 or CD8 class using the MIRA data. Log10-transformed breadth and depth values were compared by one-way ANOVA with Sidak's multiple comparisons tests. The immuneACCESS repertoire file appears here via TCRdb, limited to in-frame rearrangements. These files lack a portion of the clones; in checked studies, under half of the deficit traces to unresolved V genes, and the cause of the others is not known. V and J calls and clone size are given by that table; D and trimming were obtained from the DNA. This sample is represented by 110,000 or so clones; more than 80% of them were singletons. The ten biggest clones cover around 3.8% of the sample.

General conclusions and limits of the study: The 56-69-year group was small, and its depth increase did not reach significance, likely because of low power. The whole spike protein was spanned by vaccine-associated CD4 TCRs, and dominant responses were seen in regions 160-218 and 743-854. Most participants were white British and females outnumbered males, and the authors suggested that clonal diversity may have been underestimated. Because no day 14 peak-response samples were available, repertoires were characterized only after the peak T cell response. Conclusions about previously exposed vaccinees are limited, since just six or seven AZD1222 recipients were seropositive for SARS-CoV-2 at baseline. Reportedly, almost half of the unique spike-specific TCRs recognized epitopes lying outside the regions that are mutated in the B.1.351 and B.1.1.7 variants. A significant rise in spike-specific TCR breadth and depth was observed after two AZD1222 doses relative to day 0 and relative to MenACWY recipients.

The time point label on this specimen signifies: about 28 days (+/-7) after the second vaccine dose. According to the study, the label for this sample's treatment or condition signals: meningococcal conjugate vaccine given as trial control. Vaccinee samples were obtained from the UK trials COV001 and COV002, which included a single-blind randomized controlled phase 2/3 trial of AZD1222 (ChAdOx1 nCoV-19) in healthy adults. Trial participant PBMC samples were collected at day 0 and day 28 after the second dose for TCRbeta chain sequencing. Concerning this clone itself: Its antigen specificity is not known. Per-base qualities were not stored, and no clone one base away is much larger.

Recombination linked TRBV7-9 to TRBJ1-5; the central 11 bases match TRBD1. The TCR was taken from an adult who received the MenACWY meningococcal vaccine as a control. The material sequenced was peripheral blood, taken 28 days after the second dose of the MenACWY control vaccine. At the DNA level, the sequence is TGTGCCAGCAGCCCCCTGGACAGGGGGCATCAGCCCCAGCATTTT. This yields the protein CASSPLDRGHQPQHF.